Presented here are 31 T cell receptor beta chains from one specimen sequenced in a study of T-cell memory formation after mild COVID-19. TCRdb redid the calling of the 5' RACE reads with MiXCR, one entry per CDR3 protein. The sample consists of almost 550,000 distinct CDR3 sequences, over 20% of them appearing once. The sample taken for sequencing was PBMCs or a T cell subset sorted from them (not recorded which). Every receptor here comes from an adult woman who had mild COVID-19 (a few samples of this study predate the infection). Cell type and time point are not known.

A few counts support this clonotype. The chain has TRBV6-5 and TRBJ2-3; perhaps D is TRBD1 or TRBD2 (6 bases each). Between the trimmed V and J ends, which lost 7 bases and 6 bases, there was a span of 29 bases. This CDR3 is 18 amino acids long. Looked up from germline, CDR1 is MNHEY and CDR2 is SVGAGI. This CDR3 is CASTKIVRGRDRVDTQYF. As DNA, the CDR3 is TGTGCCAGCACCAAAATTGTCCGGGGGCGGGATAGGGTGGATACGCAGTATTTT.

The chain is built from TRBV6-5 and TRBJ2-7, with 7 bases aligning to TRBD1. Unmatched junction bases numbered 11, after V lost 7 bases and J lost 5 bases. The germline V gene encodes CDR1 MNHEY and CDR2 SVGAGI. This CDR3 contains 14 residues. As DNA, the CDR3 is TGTGCCAGCACCAAGAGGGTGACAGGGAACGAGCAGTACTTC. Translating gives CASTKRVTGNEQYF.

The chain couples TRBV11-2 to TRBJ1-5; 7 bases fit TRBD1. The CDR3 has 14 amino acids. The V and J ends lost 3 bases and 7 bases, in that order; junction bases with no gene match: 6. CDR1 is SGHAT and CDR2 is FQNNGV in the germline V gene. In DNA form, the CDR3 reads TGTGCCAGCAGCTTTGACAGGGAGGGCCAGCCCCAGCATTTT. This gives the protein CASSFDREGQPQHF.

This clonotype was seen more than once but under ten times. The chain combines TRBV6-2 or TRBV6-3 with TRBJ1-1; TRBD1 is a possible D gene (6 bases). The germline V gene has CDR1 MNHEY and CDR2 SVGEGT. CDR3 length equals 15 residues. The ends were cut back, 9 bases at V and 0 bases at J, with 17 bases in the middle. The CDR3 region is CASNRLGGMNTEAFF. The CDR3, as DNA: TGTGCCAGTAATCGACTAGGGGGGATGAACACTGAAGCTTTCTTT.

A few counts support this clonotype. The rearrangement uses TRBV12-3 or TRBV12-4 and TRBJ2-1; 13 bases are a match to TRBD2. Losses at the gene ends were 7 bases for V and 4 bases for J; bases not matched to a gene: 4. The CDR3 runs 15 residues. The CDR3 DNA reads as TGTGCCAGCAACCGACTAGCGGGGGGTTACAATGAGCAGTTCTTC. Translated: CASNRLAGGYNEQFF.

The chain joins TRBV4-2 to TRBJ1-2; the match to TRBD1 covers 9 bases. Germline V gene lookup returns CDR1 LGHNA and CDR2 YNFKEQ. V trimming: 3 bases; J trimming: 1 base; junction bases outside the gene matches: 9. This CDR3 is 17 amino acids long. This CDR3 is CASSQIITGGHNYGYTF. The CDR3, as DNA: TGTGCCAGCAGCCAGATTATAACAGGGGGCCATAACTATGGCTACACCTTC.

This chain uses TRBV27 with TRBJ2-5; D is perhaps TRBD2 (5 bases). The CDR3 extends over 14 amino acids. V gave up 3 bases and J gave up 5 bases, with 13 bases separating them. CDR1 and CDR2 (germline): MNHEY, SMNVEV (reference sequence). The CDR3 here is CASSFREGGETQYF. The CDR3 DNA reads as TGTGCCAGCAGTTTTCGGGAAGGCGGGGAGACCCAGTACTTC.

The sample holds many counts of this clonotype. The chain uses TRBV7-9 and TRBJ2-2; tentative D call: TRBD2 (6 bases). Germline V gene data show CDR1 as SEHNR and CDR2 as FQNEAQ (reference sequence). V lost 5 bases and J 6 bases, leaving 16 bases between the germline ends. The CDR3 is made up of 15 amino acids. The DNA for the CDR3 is TGTGCCAGCAGCCCCCGGACCGGAGGGGCCGGGGAGCTGTTTTTT. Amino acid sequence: CASSPRTGGAGELFF.

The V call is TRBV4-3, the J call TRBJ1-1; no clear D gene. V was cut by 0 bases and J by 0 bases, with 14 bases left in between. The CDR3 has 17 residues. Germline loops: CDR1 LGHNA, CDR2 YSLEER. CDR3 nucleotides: TGCGCCAGCAGCCAAGATACTAACGCAGGTATGAACACTGAAGCTTTCTTT. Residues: CASSQDTNAGMNTEAFF.

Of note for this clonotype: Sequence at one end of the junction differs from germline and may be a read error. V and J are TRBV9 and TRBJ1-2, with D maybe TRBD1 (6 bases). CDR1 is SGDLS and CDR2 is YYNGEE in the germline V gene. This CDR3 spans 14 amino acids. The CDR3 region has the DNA TGTGTCAGCAGCGTAGGGACATCCAACTATGGCTACACCTTC. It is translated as CVSSVGTSNYGYTF. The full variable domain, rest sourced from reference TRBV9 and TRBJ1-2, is DSGVTQTPKHLITATGQRVTLRCSPRSGDLSVYWYQQSLDQGLQFLIQYYNGEERAKGNILERFSAQQFPDLHSELNLSSLELGDSALYFCVSSVGTSNYGYTFGSGTRLTVV.

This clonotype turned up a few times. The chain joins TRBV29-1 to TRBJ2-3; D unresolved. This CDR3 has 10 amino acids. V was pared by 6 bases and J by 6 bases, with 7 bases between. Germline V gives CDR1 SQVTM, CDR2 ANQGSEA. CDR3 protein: CSVIIDTQYF. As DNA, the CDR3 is TGCAGCGTGATAATCGATACGCAGTATTTT.

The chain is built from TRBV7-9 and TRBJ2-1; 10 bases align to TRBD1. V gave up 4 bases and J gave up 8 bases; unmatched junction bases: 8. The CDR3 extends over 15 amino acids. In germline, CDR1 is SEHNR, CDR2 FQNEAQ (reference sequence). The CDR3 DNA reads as TGTGCCAGCAGCTCACACCGGGACAGGGGCCATGAGCAGTTCTTC. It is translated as CASSSHRDRGHEQFF. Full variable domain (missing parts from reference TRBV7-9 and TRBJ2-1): DTGVSQNPRHKITKRGQNVTFRCDPISEHNRLYWYRQTLGQGPEFLTYFQNEAQLEKSRLLSDRFSAERPKGSFSTLEIQRTEQGDSAMYLCASSSHRDRGHEQFFGPGTRLTVL.

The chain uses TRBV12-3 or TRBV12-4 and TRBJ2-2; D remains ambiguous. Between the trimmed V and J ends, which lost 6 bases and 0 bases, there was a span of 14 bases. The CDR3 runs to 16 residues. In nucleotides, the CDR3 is TGTGCCAGCAGCTTTTACACTGGATCGAACACCGGGGAGCTGTTTTTT. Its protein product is CASSFYTGSNTGELFF.

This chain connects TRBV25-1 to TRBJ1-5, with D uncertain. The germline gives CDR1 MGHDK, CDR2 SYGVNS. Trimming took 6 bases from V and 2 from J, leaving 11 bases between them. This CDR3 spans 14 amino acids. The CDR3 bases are TGTGCCAGCAGGGGAGCTCCAGGCAATCAGCCCCAGCATTTT. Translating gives CASRGAPGNQPQHF. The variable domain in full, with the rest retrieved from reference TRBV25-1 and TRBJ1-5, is EADIYQTPRYLVIGTGKKITLECSQTMGHDKMYWYQQDPGMELHLIHYSYGVNSTEKGDLSSESTVSRIRTEHFPLTLESARPSHTSQYLCASRGAPGNQPQHFGDGTRLSIL.

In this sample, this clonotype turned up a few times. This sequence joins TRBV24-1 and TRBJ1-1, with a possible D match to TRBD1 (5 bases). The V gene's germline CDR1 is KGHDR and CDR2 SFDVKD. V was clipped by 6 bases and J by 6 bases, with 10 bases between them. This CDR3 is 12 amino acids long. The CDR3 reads CATSHGGAEAFF. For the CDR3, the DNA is TGTGCCACCAGTCATGGGGGGGCTGAAGCTTTCTTT.

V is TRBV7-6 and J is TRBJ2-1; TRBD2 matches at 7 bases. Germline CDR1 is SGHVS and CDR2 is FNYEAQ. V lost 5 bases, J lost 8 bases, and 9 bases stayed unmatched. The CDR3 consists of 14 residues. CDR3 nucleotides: TGTGCCAGCAGCCCAATGGGTACTAGCGATGAGCAGTTCTTC. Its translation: CASSPMGTSDEQFF.

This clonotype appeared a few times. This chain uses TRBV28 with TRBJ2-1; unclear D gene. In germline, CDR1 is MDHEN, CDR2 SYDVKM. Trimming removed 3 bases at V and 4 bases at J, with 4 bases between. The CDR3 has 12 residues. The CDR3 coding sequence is TGTGCCAGCAGTTTTCTTTACAATGAGCAGTTCTTC. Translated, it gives CASSFLYNEQFF. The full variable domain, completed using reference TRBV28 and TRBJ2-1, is DVKVTQSSRYLVKRTGEKVFLECVQDMDHENMFWYRQDPGLGLRLIYFSYDVKMKEKGDIPEGYSVSREKKERFSLILESASTNQTSMYLCASSFLYNEQFFGPGTRLTVL.

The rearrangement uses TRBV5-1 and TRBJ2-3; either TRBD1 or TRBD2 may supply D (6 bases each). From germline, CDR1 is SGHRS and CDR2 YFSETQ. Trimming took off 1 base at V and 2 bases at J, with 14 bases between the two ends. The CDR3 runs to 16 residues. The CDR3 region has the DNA TGCGCCAGCAGCTTGATAACGGGGGCCTCCACAGATACGCAGTATTTT. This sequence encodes CASSLITGASTDTQYF. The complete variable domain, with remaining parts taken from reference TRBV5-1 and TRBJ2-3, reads KAGVTQTPRYLIKTRGQQVTLSCSPISGHRSVSWYQQTPGQGLQFLFEYFSETQRNKGNFPGRFSGRQFSNSRSEMNVSTLELGDSALYLCASSLITGASTDTQYFGPGTRLTVL.

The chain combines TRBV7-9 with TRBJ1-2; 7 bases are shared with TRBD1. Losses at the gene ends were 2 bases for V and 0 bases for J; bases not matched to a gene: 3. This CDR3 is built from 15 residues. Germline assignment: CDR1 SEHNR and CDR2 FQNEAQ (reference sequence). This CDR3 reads CASSLSTGANYGYTF. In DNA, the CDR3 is TGTGCCAGCAGCTTATCTACAGGGGCTAACTATGGCTACACCTTC.

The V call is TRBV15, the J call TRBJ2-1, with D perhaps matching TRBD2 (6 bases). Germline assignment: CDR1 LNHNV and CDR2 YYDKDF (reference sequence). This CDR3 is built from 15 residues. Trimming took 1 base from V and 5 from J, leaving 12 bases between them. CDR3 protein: CATSRGGGLHNEQFF. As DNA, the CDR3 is TGTGCCACCAGCAGAGGAGGAGGGTTACACAATGAGCAGTTCTTC.

The CDR3 nucleotides read TGCGCCAGCAGCCCAGGGGGCAGGCTTGAAGCTTTCTTT. It yields the protein CASSPGGRLEAFF. The rearrangement joins TRBV5-1 to TRBJ1-1; 8 bases are shared with TRBD1. This CDR3 has 13 amino acids. Germline CDR1 and CDR2: SGHRS and YFSETQ. V shed 4 bases and J 7 bases; nucleotides not matched to a gene: 6.

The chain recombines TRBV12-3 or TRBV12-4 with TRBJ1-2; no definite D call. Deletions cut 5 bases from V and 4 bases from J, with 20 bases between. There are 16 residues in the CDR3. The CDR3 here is CASSLGRKKTGYGYTF. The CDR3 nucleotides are TGTGCCAGCAGTCTCGGACGGAAGAAAACGGGCTATGGCTACACCTTC.

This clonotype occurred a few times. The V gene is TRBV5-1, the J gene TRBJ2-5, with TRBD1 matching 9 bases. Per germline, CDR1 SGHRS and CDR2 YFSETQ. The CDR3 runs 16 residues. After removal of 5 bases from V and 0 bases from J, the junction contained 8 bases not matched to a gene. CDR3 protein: CASSSRDRAYQETQYF. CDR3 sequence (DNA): TGCGCCAGCAGTTCCCGGGACAGGGCGTACCAAGAGACCCAGTACTTC.

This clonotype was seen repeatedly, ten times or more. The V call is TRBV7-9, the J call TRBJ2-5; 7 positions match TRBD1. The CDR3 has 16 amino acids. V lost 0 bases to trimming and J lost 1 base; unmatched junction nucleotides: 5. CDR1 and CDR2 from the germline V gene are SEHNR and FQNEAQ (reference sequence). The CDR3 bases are TGTGCCAGCAGCTTAGCCCGGGACAGTATCCAAGAGACCCAGTACTTC. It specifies CASSLARDSIQETQYF.

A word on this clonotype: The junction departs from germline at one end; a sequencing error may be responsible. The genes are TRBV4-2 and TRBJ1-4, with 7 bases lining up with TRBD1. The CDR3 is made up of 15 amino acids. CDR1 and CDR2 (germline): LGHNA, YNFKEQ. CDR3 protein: CSSSQQWDSYEKLFF. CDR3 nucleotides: TGTTCCAGCAGCCAACAATGGGACAGTTATGAAAAACTGTTTTTT.

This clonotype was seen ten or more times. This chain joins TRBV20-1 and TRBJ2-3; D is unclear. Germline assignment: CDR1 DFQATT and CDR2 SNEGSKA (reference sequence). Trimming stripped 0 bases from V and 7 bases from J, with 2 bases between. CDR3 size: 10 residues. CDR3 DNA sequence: TGCAGTGCTAGAGATAATACGCAGTATTTT. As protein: CSARDNTQYF.

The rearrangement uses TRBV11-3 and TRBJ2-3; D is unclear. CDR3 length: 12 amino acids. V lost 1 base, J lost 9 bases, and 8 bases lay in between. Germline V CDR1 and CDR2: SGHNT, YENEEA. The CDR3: CASSLGVGTQYF. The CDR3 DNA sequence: TGTGCCAGCAGCTTAGGGGTAGGCACGCAGTATTTT.

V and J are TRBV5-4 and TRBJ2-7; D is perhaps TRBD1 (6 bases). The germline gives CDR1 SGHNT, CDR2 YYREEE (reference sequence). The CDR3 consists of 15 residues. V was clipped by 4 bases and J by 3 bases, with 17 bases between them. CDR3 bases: TGTGCCAGCAGCGCAACAGGGAACTCCGGCTACGAGCAGTACTTC. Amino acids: CASSATGNSGYEQYF.

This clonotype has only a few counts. CDR3 nucleotide sequence: TGCAGTGCGGCTCTAGCGGGGGGGATCACAGATACGCAGTATTTT. Amino acid sequence: CSAALAGGITDTQYF. The chain links TRBV20-1 to TRBJ2-3, with 12 bases aligning to TRBD2. The CDR3 consists of 15 residues. J was trimmed by 2 bases and V by 6 bases; bases with no gene match: 6. From germline, CDR1 is DFQATT and CDR2 SNEGSKA (reference sequence).

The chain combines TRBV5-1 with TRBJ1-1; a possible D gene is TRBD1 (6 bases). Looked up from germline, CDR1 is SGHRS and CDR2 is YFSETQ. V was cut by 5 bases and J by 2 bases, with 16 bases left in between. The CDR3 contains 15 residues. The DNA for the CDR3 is TGCGCCAGCAGGCCCCCGACAGGCTCAAACACTGAAGCTTTCTTT. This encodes CASRPPTGSNTEAFF.

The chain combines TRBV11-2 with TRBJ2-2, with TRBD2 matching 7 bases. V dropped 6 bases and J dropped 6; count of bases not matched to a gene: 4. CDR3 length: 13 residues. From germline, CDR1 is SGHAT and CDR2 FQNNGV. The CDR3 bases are TGTGCCAGCAGTTCCAGCGGGGCCGGGGAGCTGTTTTTT. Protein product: CASSSSGAGELFF. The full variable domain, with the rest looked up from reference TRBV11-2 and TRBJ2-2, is EAGVAQSPRYKIIEKRQSVAFWCNPISGHATLYWYQQILGQGPKLLIQFQNNGVVDDSQLPKDRFSAERLKGVDSTLKIQPAKLEDSAVYLCASSSSGAGELFFGEGSRLTVL.